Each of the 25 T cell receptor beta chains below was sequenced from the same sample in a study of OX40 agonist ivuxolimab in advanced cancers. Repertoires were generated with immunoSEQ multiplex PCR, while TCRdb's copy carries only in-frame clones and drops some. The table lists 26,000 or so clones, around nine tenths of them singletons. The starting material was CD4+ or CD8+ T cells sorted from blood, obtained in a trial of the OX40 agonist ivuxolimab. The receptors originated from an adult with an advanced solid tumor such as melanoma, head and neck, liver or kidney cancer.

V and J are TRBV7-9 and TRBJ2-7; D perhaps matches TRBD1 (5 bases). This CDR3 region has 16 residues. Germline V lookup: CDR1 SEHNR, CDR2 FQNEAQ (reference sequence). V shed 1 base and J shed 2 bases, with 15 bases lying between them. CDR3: CASSLVIGDGAYEQYF. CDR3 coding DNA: TGTGCCAGCAGCTTAGTGATAGGGGATGGGGCCTACGAGCAGTACTTC.

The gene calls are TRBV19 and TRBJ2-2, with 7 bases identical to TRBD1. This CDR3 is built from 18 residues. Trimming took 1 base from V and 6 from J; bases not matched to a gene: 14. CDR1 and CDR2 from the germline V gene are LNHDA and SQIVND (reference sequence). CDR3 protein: CASSIGGADRITSGELFF. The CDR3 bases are TGTGCCAGTAGTATAGGAGGAGCGGACAGGATAACATCCGGGGAGCTGTTTTTT.

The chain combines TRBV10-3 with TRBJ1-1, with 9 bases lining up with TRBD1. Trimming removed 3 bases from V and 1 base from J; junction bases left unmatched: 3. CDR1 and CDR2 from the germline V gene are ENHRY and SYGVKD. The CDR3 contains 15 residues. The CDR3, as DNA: TGTGCCATCAGTGACGGACAGGGGACGAACACTGAAGCTTTCTTT. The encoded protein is CAISDGQGTNTEAFF.

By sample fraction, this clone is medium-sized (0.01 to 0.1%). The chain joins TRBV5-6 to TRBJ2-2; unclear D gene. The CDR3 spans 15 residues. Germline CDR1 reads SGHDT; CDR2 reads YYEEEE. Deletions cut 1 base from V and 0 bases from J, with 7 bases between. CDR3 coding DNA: TGTGCCAGCAGCTTGCAGCCTCCGAACACCGGGGAGCTGTTTTTT. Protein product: CASSLQPPNTGELFF.

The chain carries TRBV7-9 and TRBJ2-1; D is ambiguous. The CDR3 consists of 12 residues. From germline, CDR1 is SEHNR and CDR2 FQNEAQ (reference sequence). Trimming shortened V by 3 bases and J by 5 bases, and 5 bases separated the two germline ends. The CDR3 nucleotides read TGTGCCAGCAGCTTGCCGGACAATGAGCAGTTCTTC. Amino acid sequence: CASSLPDNEQFF.

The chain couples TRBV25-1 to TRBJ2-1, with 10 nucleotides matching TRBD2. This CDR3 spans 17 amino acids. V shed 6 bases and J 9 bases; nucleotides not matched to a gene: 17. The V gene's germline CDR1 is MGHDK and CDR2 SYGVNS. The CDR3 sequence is CASRSPFGTSEFIEQFF. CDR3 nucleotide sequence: TGTGCCAGCAGAAGTCCCTTCGGGACTAGCGAGTTTATTGAGCAGTTCTTC.

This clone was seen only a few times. The CDR3 DNA reads as TGTGCCAGCAGCTATCTAGCGGGGTTCTACAATGAGCAGTTCTTC. It codes for CASSYLAGFYNEQFF. V gene TRBV5-6 combines with J gene TRBJ2-1, with 9 bases aligning to TRBD2. CDR1 is SGHDT, CDR2 YYEEEE, per germline. This CDR3 is built from 15 residues. The V and J ends lost 3 bases and 3 bases, in that order; junction bases with no gene match: 4. The whole variable domain, remainder taken from reference TRBV5-6 and TRBJ2-1, is DAGVTQSPTHLIKTRGQQVTLRCSPKSGHDTVSWYQQALGQGPQFIFQYYEEEERQRGNFPDRFSGHQFPNYSSELNVNALLLGDSALYLCASSYLAGFYNEQFFGPGTRLTVL.

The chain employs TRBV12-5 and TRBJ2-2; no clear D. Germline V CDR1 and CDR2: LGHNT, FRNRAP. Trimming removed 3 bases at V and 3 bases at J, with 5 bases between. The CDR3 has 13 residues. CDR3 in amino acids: CASGLGHTGELFF. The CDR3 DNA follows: TGTGCTAGTGGTTTAGGGCACACCGGGGAGCTGTTTTTT.

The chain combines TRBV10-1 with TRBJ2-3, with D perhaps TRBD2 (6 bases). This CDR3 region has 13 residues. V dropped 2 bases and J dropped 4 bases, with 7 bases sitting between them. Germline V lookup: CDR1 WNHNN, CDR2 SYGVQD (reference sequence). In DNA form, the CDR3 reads TGCGCCAGCAGTGAGGGAGGGTCAGATACGCAGTATTTT. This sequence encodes CASSEGGSDTQYF.

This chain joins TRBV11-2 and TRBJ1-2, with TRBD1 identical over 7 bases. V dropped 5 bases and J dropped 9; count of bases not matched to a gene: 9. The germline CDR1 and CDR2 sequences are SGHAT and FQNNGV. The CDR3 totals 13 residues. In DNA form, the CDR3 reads TGTGCCAGCAGCCAGGGACAGACGTTTAGCTACACCTTC. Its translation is CASSQGQTFSYTF.

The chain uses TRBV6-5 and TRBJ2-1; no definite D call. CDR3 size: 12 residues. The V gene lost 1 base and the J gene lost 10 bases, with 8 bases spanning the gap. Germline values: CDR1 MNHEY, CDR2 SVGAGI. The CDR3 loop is CASSYFGAEQFF. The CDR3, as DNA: TGTGCCAGCAGTTACTTTGGCGCAGAGCAGTTCTTC.

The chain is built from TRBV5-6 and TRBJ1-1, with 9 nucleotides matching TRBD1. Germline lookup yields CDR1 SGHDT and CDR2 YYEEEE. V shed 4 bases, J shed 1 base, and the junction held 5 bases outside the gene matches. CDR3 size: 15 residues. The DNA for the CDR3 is TGTGCCAGCAGCCCACCGGGACAGGGGAACACTGAAGCTTTCTTT. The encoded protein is CASSPPGQGNTEAFF.

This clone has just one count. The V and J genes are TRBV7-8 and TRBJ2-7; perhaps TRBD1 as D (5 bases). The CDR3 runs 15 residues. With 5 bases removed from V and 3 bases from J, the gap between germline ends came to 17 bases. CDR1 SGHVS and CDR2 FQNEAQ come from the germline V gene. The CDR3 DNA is TGTGCCAGCAGCCCGACAAGGGGCGGATACTACGAGCAGTACTTC. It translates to CASSPTRGGYYEQYF.

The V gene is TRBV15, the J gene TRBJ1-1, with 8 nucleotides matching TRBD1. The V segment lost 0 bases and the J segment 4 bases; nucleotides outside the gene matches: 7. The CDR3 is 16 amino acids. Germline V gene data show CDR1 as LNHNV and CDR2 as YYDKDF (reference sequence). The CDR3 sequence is CATSRDPDRAFTEAFF. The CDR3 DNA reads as TGTGCCACCAGCAGAGACCCGGACAGGGCCTTCACTGAAGCTTTCTTT.

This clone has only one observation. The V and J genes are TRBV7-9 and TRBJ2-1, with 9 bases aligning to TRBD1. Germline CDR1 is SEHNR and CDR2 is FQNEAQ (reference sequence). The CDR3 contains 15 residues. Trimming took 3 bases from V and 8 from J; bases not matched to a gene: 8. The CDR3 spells CASSFPLQGAHEQFF. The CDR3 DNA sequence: TGTGCCAGCAGCTTTCCGTTACAGGGGGCTCATGAGCAGTTCTTC.

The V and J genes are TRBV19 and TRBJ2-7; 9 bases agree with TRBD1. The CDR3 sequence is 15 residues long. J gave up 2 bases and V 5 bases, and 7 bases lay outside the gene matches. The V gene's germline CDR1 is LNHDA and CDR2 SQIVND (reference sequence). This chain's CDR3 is CASSAGQGSAYEQYF. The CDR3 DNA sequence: TGTGCCAGTAGTGCCGGACAGGGGTCGGCCTACGAGCAGTACTTC. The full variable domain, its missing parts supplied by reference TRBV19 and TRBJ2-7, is DGGITQSPKYLFRKEGQNVTLSCEQNLNHDAMYWYRQDPGQGLRLIYYSQIVNDFQKGDIAEGYSVSREKKESFPLTVTSAQKNPTAFYLCASSAGQGSAYEQYFGPGTRLTVT.

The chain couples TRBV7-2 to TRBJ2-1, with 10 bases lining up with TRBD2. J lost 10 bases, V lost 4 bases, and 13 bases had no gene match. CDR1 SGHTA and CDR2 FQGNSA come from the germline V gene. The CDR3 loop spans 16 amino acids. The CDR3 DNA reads TGTGCCAGCAGCTCTTACGATTGGACTAGCGGAAACGAGCAGTTCTTC. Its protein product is CASSSYDWTSGNEQFF.

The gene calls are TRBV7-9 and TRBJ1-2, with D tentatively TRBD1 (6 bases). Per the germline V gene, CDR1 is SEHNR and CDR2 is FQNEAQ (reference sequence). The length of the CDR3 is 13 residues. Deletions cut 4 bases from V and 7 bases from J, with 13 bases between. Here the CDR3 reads CASSSRTAPGYTF. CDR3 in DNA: TGTGCCAGCAGCTCCCGGACAGCCCCTGGCTACACCTTC.

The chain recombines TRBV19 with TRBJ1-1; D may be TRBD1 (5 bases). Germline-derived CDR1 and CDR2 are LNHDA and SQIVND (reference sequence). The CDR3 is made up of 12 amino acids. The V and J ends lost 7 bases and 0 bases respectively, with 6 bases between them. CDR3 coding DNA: TGTGCCAGTAAGGACATGAACACTGAAGCTTTCTTT. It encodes CASKDMNTEAFF.

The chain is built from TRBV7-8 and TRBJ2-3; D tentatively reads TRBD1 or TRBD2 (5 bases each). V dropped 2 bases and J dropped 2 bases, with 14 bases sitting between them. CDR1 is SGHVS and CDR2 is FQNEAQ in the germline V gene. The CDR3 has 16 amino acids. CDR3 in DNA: TGTGCCAGCAGCTTAAGGATCGGGGCCCTCACAGATACGCAGTATTTT. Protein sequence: CASSLRIGALTDTQYF.

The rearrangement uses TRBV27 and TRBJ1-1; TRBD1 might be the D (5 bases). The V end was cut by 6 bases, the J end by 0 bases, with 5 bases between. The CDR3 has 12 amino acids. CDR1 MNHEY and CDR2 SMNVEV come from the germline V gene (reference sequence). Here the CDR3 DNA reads TGTGCCAGCAGGGGGCTGAACACTGAAGCTTTCTTT. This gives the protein CASRGLNTEAFF.

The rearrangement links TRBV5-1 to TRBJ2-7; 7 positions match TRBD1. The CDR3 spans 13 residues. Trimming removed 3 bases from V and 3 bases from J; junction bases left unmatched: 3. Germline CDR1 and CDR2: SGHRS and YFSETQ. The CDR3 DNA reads TGCGCCAGCAGCTATGGGGACAGCTACGAGCAGTACTTC. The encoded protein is CASSYGDSYEQYF.

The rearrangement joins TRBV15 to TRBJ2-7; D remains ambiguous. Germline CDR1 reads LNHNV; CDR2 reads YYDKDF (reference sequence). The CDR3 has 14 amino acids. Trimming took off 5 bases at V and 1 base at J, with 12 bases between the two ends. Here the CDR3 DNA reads TGTGCCACCAGCCAGCCGGTAGGATCCTACGAGCAGTACTTC. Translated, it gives CATSQPVGSYEQYF.

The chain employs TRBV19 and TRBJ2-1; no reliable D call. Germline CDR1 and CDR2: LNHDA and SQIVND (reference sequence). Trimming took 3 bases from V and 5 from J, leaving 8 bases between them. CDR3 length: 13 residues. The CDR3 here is CASSMGGDNEQFF. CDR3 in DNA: TGTGCCAGTAGTATGGGTGGAGACAATGAGCAGTTCTTC.

The DNA of the CDR3 is TGTGCCAGCAGCCTCCCCGGGGGCACAGATACGCAGTATTTT. Protein product: CASSLPGGTDTQYF. The V call is TRBV7-2, the J call TRBJ2-3, with D possibly TRBD2 on 5 matching bases. Germline V CDR1 and CDR2: SGHTA, FQGNSA. This CDR3 has 14 residues. V shed 5 bases and J shed 1 base, with 10 bases lying between them.